This is a list of T cell receptor beta chains from one sample in a study of blood T cell repertoires in COVID-19. Clones were sequenced by immunoSEQ multiplex PCR, and TCRdb holds only the in-frame ones, with some missing. Of 300,000 to 400,000 clones detected, approximately 90% appear once; the ten largest clones hold 1.2%. Source material: PBMCs or T cells enriched from blood (not recorded which). The receptors here all came from a woman aged 18-29 years who had recovered from COVID-19. The CDR3 runs from the conserved cysteine through the conserved F or W. The D gene is left open where the match is weak. Not all rows give a size; the values are once, few, many and, for expanded clones, a class.

d_call	j_call	clone_size	v_call	cdr3_length	cdr3_nt	cdr3_aa
TRBD2	TRBJ2-3	NA	TRBV5-1	15	TGCGCCAGCAGCTTTTCTAGCGGGGAGGGAGATACGCAGTATTTT	CASSFSSGEGDTQYF
NA	TRBJ1-1	once	TRBV5-5	13	TGTGCCAGCAGCTTGGGGCTGAACACTGAAGCTTTCTTT	CASSLGLNTEAFF
NA	TRBJ1-6	NA	TRBV4-2	15	TGTGCCAGCAGCCAAGATAAAAGGGGGAATTCACCCCTCCACTTT	CASSQDKRGNSPLHF
TRBD1	TRBJ1-1	NA	TRBV5-1	14	TGCGCCAGCAGCTTGGCCACAGGGGGCACTGAAGCTTTCTTT	CASSLATGGTEAFF
TRBD2	TRBJ2-3	NA	TRBV9	16	TGTGCCAGCAGCTCCCAGGGACTAGCGCTCACAGATACGCAGTATTTT	CASSSQGLALTDTQYF
NA	TRBJ1-4	few	TRBV6-5	12	TGTGCCAGCAAGAATACGCAGGGGAAACTGTTTTTT	CASKNTQGKLFF
NA	TRBJ2-7	once	TRBV7-9	14	TGTGCCAGCAGCGGAGAGGGACTGACCTACGAGCAGTACTTC	CASSGEGLTYEQYF
NA	TRBJ1-2	NA	TRBV11-2	14	TGTGCCAGCAGCGCCAGGAATATGCTCTATGGCTACACCTTC	CASSARNMLYGYTF
TRBD2	TRBJ2-7	NA	TRBV6-5	15	TGTGCCAGCAGGGGACTAGCGGGGGTCCAAGACGAGCAGTACTTC	CASRGLAGVQDEQYF
TRBD2	TRBJ2-2	once	TRBV9	20	TGTGCCAGCAGCGTACAGAATCTAGCGGGGGCAAAACTTTACACCGGGGAGCTGTTTTTT	CASSVQNLAGAKLYTGELFF
NA	TRBJ1-5	NA	TRBV21-1	20	TGTGCCAGCAGCAAAAGGAGGTTAACGGCCGGGACAAAGAGCAATCAGCCCCAGCATTTT	CASSKRRLTAGTKSNQPQHF
NA	TRBJ2-3	NA	TRBV7-2	13	TGTGCCAGCAGCTTAGGGGGGGCAGATACGCAGTATTTT	CASSLGGADTQYF
NA	TRBJ1-5	NA	TRBV6-2/TRBV6-3	14	TGTGCCAGCAGCCCAAAACGAGGCAATCAGCCCCAGCATTTT	CASSPKRGNQPQHF
TRBD2	TRBJ2-1	NA	TRBV5-6	14	TGTGCCAGCAGCTGGCGGACTAGGCTCAATGAGCAGTTCTTC	CASSWRTRLNEQFF
TRBD1	TRBJ1-6	once	TRBV19	15	TGTGCCAGTAGTATCCGACAGGGAATAGATTCACCCCTCCACTTT	CASSIRQGIDSPLHF
TRBD1	TRBJ2-1	NA	TRBV7-2	14	TGTGCCAGCAGCTCCCAGGGGGTGAGCAATGAGCAGTTCTTC	CASSSQGVSNEQFF
NA	TRBJ2-2	NA	TRBV9	16	TGTGCCAGCAGCGCCAAATGGGACTCAAAGGAGGGGGAGCTGTTTTTT	CASSAKWDSKEGELFF
TRBD2	TRBJ2-2	NA	TRBV30	17	TGTGCCAGGGCCGGGACTAGCCTCAGCCCGAACACCGGGGAGCTGTTTTTT	CARAGTSLSPNTGELFF
NA	TRBJ1-2	NA	TRBV4-2	17	TGTGCCAGCAGCCAGTTGGGGGTAGAAGACAGGAAGGGTGGCTACACCTTC	CASSQLGVEDRKGGYTF
NA	TRBJ2-1	NA	TRBV6-5	12	TGTGCCAGCAGTTACAGGGGTAATGAGCAGTTCTTC	CASSYRGNEQFF
NA	TRBJ1-1	NA	TRBV18	12	TGTGCCAGCTCAACAGGGTTGGAGAGGGCTTTCTTT	CASSTGLERAFF
TRBD1	TRBJ2-4	NA	TRBV7-9	18	TGTGCCAGCAGCTTAGGGTATGGGACAGGGAAATCCAAAAACATTCAGTACTTC	CASSLGYGTGKSKNIQYF
NA	TRBJ2-2	NA	TRBV6-5	15	TGTGCCAGCAGCCGACAGGGAGGCGGCACCGGGGAGCTGTTTTTT	CASSRQGGGTGELFF
TRBD1	TRBJ1-1	NA	TRBV7-9	18	TGTGCCAGCAGCCTCGGCCCGGGACAGGGGGCTGGGAACACTGAAGCTTTCTTT	CASSLGPGQGAGNTEAFF
TRBD1	TRBJ1-6	once	TRBV5-1	18	TGCGCCAGCAGCTTTTGGGACAGCCTGAGCTCCTATAATTCACCCCTCCACTTT	CASSFWDSLSSYNSPLHF
TRBD1	TRBJ2-1	NA	TRBV4-3	13	TGCGCCAGCAGCCAAGAATTACAGGGGAGGCAGTTCTTC	CASSQELQGRQFF
TRBD1	TRBJ1-5	many	TRBV4-2	15	TGTGCCAGCAGCCAAGATACTGGACAGGGCCCTTCTCCCTCCTTT	CASSQDTGQGPSPSF